A selection of T cell receptor beta chains follows, all from one sample in a study of shared clonotypes between healthy human individuals. This table comes from immunoSEQ multiplex PCR, and its TCRdb copy is limited to in-frame clones, with some not included. The repertoire holds 800,000 or so clones, 90% to 97% seen once, with less than 0.25% in the top ten. The source material was naive CD8+ T cells sorted from blood. The receptors derive from a man younger than 40 in good health. Both conserved end residues are part of each CDR3. Fields, in order: clone size, V gene, D gene, J gene, CDR3 DNA, CDR3 protein. A D gene is named only where the DNA matches it firmly. Clone size is shown for a subset of rows, as once, few, many or a class of expanded clone.

size: NA
V: TRBV7-6
D: TRBD1
J: TRBJ1-4
DNA: TGTGCCAGCAGCTTATCCAGGGGGGCAGGGTATGAAAAACTGTTTTTT
CDR3: CASSLSRGAGYEKLFF

size: NA
V: TRBV6-6
D: NA
J: TRBJ2-2
DNA: TGTGCCAGCAGTTCAACAGGGATTACCGGGGAGCTGTTTTTT
CDR3: CASSSTGITGELFF

size: once
V: TRBV7-6
D: NA
J: TRBJ2-1
DNA: TGTGCCAGCAGCTTAGGACAGGGAGGCTACAATGAGCAGTTCTTC
CDR3: CASSLGQGGYNEQFF

size: NA
V: TRBV6-6
D: NA
J: TRBJ2-7
DNA: TGTGCCAGCAGTTACGGGCTAGCCCCCTACGAGCAGTACTTC
CDR3: CASSYGLAPYEQYF

size: NA
V: TRBV7-9
D: NA
J: TRBJ2-3
DNA: TGTGCCAGCATCGGGGGGCGGGATACGCAGTATTTT
CDR3: CASIGGRDTQYF

size: NA
V: TRBV13
D: TRBD1
J: TRBJ2-5
DNA: TGTGCCAGCAGCCCTGGACAGGGGGCGGGTCAAGAGACCCAGTACTTC
CDR3: CASSPGQGAGQETQYF

size: NA
V: TRBV25-1
D: NA
J: TRBJ2-1
DNA: TGTGCCAGCAGTGGTAGGGGTTGGGTGAATGAGCAGTTCTTC
CDR3: CASSGRGWVNEQFF

size: once
V: TRBV11-3
D: TRBD2
J: TRBJ2-7
DNA: TGTGCCAGCAGCCGTAGAAGCGGGAGCGAGTACGAGCAGTACTTC
CDR3: CASSRRSGSEYEQYF

size: NA
V: TRBV28
D: NA
J: TRBJ2-7
DNA: TGTGCCAGCAGTTTCCGGGACTACGAGCAGTACTTC
CDR3: CASSFRDYEQYF

size: NA
V: TRBV6-6
D: NA
J: TRBJ2-3
DNA: TGTGCCAGCGAGGGCAGCGTAGACACAGATACGCAGTATTTT
CDR3: CASEGSVDTDTQYF

size: once
V: TRBV7-9
D: NA
J: TRBJ2-7
DNA: TGTGCCAGCAGCTTTCAATGGGCCGGTGCCTACGAGCAGTACTTC
CDR3: CASSFQWAGAYEQYF

size: NA
V: TRBV25-1
D: NA
J: TRBJ2-1
DNA: TGTGCCAGTTTAGTTGTTGGGGCTTGGGAGCAGTTCTTC
CDR3: CASLVVGAWEQFF

size: once
V: TRBV7-8
D: NA
J: TRBJ1-1
DNA: TGTGCCAGCAGCTTAGACGGGTTCTCTGAAGCTTTCTTT
CDR3: CASSLDGFSEAFF

size: NA
V: TRBV9
D: NA
J: TRBJ2-1
DNA: TGTGCCAGCCAGAGCTCCTACAATGAGCAGTTCTTC
CDR3: CASQSSYNEQFF

size: NA
V: TRBV25-1
D: NA
J: TRBJ2-1
DNA: TGTGCCAGCAGTGTAGTGGGGTCCTACAATGAGCAGTTCTTC
CDR3: CASSVVGSYNEQFF

size: once
V: TRBV6-1
D: NA
J: TRBJ2-7
DNA: TGTGCCAGCGCGGCTAGGCAGCCTTACGAGCAGTACTTC
CDR3: CASAARQPYEQYF

size: NA
V: TRBV5-1
D: NA
J: TRBJ2-7
DNA: TGCGCCAGCAGCTTGGATGGATCTTCCTACGAGCAGTACTTC
CDR3: CASSLDGSSYEQYF

size: NA
V: TRBV19
D: NA
J: TRBJ1-1
DNA: TGTGCCAGTACGGGTCCCTTCGTCGTGAACACTGAAGCTTTCTTT
CDR3: CASTGPFVVNTEAFF

size: NA
V: TRBV14
D: TRBD2
J: TRBJ2-3
DNA: TGTGCCAGCAGACAGACTAGCGGGGGCACAGATACGCAGTATTTT
CDR3: CASRQTSGGTDTQYF

size: NA
V: TRBV29-1
D: TRBD1
J: TRBJ2-7
DNA: TGCAGCGTTGGTAGGGACAGGGACTACGAGCAGTACTTC
CDR3: CSVGRDRDYEQYF

size: NA
V: TRBV29-1
D: NA
J: TRBJ1-1
DNA: TGCAGCGTTGCGCAGCTTAACACTGAAGCTTTCTTT
CDR3: CSVAQLNTEAFF

size: NA
V: TRBV4-1
D: NA
J: TRBJ2-7
DNA: TGCGCCAGCAGCCAAGAAGACACCTACGAGCAGTACTTC
CDR3: CASSQEDTYEQYF

size: NA
V: TRBV27
D: NA
J: TRBJ1-1
DNA: TGTGCCAGCAGTTTAGGAGGATACAGGGACCCTGAAGCTTTCTTT
CDR3: CASSLGGYRDPEAFF

size: NA
V: TRBV4-1
D: TRBD1
J: TRBJ2-7
DNA: TGCGCCAGCAGCCAAACACAGGGGTTCGAGCAGTACTTC
CDR3: CASSQTQGFEQYF

size: NA
V: TRBV2
D: TRBD1
J: TRBJ1-2
DNA: TGTGCCAGCAGTTTTGGACAGGGGGCTTTTAACTATGGCTACACCTTC
CDR3: CASSFGQGAFNYGYTF

size: NA
V: TRBV7-8
D: TRBD1
J: TRBJ1-4
DNA: TGTGCCAGCAGCTTCGGGTTGACGGACAGGGTTGGAAAACTGTTTTTT
CDR3: CASSFGLTDRVGKLFF